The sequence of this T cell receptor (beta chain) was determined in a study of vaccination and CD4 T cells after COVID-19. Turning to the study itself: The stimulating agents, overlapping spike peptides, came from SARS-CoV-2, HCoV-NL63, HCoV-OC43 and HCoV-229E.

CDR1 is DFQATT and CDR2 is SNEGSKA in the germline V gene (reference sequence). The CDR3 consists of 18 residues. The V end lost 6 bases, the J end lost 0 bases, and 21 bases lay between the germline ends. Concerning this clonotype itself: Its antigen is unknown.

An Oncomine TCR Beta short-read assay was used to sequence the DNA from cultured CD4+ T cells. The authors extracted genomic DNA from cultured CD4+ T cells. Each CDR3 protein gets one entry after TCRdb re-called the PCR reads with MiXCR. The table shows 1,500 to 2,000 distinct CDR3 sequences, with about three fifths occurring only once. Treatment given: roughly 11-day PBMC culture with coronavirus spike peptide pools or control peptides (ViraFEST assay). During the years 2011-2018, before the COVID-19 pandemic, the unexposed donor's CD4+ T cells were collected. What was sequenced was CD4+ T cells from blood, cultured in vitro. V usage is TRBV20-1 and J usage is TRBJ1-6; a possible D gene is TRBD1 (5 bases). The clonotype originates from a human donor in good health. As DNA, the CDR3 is TGCAGTGCCCCCCTCGGGAACAGGCATGGCTCCTATAATTCACCCCTCCACTTT. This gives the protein CSAPLGNRHGSYNSPLHF.